This passage covers 24 T cell receptor beta chains from one sample sequenced in a study of regulatory T cells in long-lasting Graves disease. Both iRepertoire HTBI primers and Arm-PCR of CDR3 regions were used to build the TCR beta libraries. Via MiXCR, TCRdb re-called the multiplex PCR reads, giving one row per CDR3 protein. Here the sample spans approximately 470,000 distinct CDR3 sequences, around 16% being singletons. The time point: newly diagnosed GD, antithyroid drugs for less than 3 months. Construction of the TCR library relied on RNA isolated from PBMCs. The same sample was also used in a study of T cells in Graves' hyperthyroidism and ophthalmopathy.

The sequenced sample was peripheral blood mononuclear cells (PBMCs), obtained at new diagnosis, from a patient treated with antithyroid drugs. The receptors here all came from a man in his forties or fifties with Graves disease.

In this sample, this clonotype turned up many times. At one boundary the junction diverges from the germline segment, which might be a read error. This chain links TRBV5-1 with TRBJ2-1; 8 nucleotides agree with TRBD2. Germline lookup yields CDR1 SGHRS and CDR2 YFSETQ. This CDR3 has 17 amino acids. The CDR3 loop is CASSFEASGRSYNEQFF. DNA of the CDR3: TGTGCCAGCAGCTTTGAGGCTAGCGGGCGCTCCTACAATGAGCAGTTCTTC.

This clonotype has a count of ten or more. This CDR3 reads CASSRNTGELFF. The CDR3 nucleotides are TGTGCCAGCAGTCGGAACACCGGGGAGCTGTTTTTT. The chain uses TRBV9 and TRBJ2-2, with D unclear. CDR1 SGDLS and CDR2 YYNGEE come from the germline V gene. V lost 5 bases and J lost 1, with 3 bases in between. There are 12 residues in the CDR3.

This clonotype occurred many times. This rearrangement joins TRBV5-1 to TRBJ2-1, with 7 bases that match TRBD2. The CDR3 extends over 16 amino acids. V lost 4 bases and J lost 1; bases outside the gene matches: 8. Germline V gene sequence: CDR1 SGHRS, CDR2 YFSETQ. Here the CDR3 DNA reads TGCGCCAGCAGCCTTTGGTGGCGGGAGTCCTACAATGAGCAGTTCTTC. It codes for CASSLWWRESYNEQFF. The variable domain in full, with the rest retrieved from reference TRBV5-1 and TRBJ2-1, is KAGVTQTPRYLIKTRGQQVTLSCSPISGHRSVSWYQQTPGQGLQFLFEYFSETQRNKGNFPGRFSGRQFSNSRSEMNVSTLELGDSALYLCASSLWWRESYNEQFFGPGTRLTVL.

This clonotype occurred many times. The gene calls are TRBV2 and TRBJ1-6, with 7 bases lining up with TRBD1. The V and J ends lost 5 bases and 6 bases, in that order; junction bases with no gene match: 1. Germline assignment: CDR1 SNHLY and CDR2 FYNNEI. CDR3 length: 13 amino acids. The DNA for the CDR3 is TGTGCCAGCAGTCGGGACAGTAATTCACCCCTCCACTTT. Translation: CASSRDSNSPLHF.

The sample holds a few counts of this clonotype. The V call is TRBV13, the J call TRBJ2-1; a weak D match, TRBD2 (5 bases). There are 13 residues in the CDR3. Looked up from germline, CDR1 is PRHDT and CDR2 is FYEKMQ (reference sequence). Trimming stripped 5 bases from V and 6 bases from J, with 11 bases between. The CDR3 DNA is TGTGCCAGCAGCAGGACTCCTTTCAATGAGCAGTTCTTC. It encodes CASSRTPFNEQFF.

This rearrangement joins TRBV27 to TRBJ1-1; possibly TRBD1 for D (6 bases). V lost 10 bases, J lost 6 bases, and 12 bases lay in between. Germline lookup yields CDR1 MNHEY and CDR2 SMNVEV (reference sequence). The CDR3 sequence is 11 residues long. This CDR3 is CAIIQGSEAFF. The CDR3 DNA reads as TGTGCCATTATACAGGGCTCTGAAGCTTTCTTT.

V and J are TRBV20-1 and TRBJ2-7; TRBD2 matches 7 bases. This CDR3 has 15 residues. Trimming at V came to 1 base and at J to 0 bases, leaving 6 bases not matched to a gene. Germline V gene data show CDR1 as DFQATT and CDR2 as SNEGSKA (reference sequence). The CDR3 coding sequence is TGCAGTGCTAGAGCGGGACTACTGACCTCCTACGAGCAGTACTTC. Translated: CSARAGLLTSYEQYF.

A word on this clonotype: It is likely a read error: a sequence one base away is far more abundant. The chain carries TRBV7-9 and TRBJ2-1, with a possible D match to TRBD1 (6 bases). Near its end, the DNA agrees better with TRBJ2-5, so the J call may be wrong. The length of the CDR3 is 15 residues. Germline V CDR1 and CDR2: SEHNR, FQNEAQ (reference sequence). The CDR3 is CASSSLTGTQETQYF. In nucleotides, the CDR3 is TGTGCCAGCAGCTCCTTGACAGGCACCCAAGAGACCCAGTACTTC.

This clonotype occurred a few times. The chain carries TRBV24-1 and TRBJ2-1, with a weak D call TRBD2 (7 bases). The V end was cut by 9 bases, the J end by 4 bases, with 12 bases between. CDR3 size: 13 residues. Germline CDR1 reads KGHDR; CDR2 reads SFDVKD. The CDR3 DNA reads as TGTGCCACCTTCGGGGGGCCTTACAATGAGCAGTTCTTC. Translating it yields CATFGGPYNEQFF.

The sample holds many counts of this clonotype. One end of the junction is discordant with germline, which a read error may explain. V and J are TRBV12-3 or TRBV12-4 and TRBJ2-3; 12 nucleotides agree with TRBD2. The length of the CDR3 is 15 residues. CDR3 in amino acids: CASSLAGGPGDTQYF. The CDR3 DNA reads as TGTGCCAGCAGTCTAGCGGGAGGGCCCGGAGATACGCAGTATTTT.

This clonotype showed up many times. This sequence joins TRBV5-1 and TRBJ2-1; 16 nucleotides match TRBD2. The V gene's germline CDR1 is SGHRS and CDR2 YFSETQ. V lost 3 bases to trimming and J lost 4 bases; unmatched junction nucleotides: 7. This CDR3 contains 18 residues. CDR3 region: CASSSGTSGRAGYNEQFF. As DNA, the CDR3 is TGCGCCAGCAGCTCCGGGACTAGCGGGAGGGCGGGTTACAATGAGCAGTTCTTC. Full variable domain (rest looked up from reference TRBV5-1 and TRBJ2-1): KAGVTQTPRYLIKTRGQQVTLSCSPISGHRSVSWYQQTPGQGLQFLFEYFSETQRNKGNFPGRFSGRQFSNSRSEMNVSTLELGDSALYLCASSSGTSGRAGYNEQFFGPGTRLTVL.

This clonotype appeared many times. V usage is TRBV28 and J usage is TRBJ1-1; possible D gene TRBD1, 5 bases. This CDR3 is built from 14 residues. Deletions cut 9 bases from V and 5 bases from J, with 19 bases between. Per the germline V gene, CDR1 is MDHEN and CDR2 is SYDVKM. The CDR3 DNA reads TGTGCCAGTCAAGTTCGTGGGGGTTTAACTGAAGCTTTCTTT. This codes for CASQVRGGLTEAFF. The full variable domain, its missing parts supplied by reference TRBV28 and TRBJ1-1, is DVKVTQSSRYLVKRTGEKVFLECVQDMDHENMFWYRQDPGLGLRLIYFSYDVKMKEKGDIPEGYSVSREKKERFSLILESASTNQTSMYLCASQVRGGLTEAFFGQGTRLTVV.

This clonotype appeared many times. V usage is TRBV12-3 or TRBV12-4 and J usage is TRBJ2-7, with D unresolved. V was shortened by 4 bases and J by 4 bases, with 14 bases between the two germline ends. CDR3 size: 14 residues. As DNA, the CDR3 is TGTGCCAGCAGTTCCGACATCGGAGCTTACGAGCAGTACTTC. Protein sequence: CASSSDIGAYEQYF.

The chain employs TRBV19 and TRBJ1-2; D gene unclear. Between the trimmed V and J ends, which lost 3 bases and 2 bases, there was a span of 7 bases. The germline V gene has CDR1 LNHDA and CDR2 SQIVND (reference sequence). The length of the CDR3 is 13 residues. The CDR3 DNA reads as TGTGCCAGTAGTATTAACCTAAACTATGGCTACACCTTC. Translating it yields CASSINLNYGYTF.

This chain links TRBV5-1 with TRBJ2-1; D is ambiguous. Germline V gene data show CDR1 as SGHRS and CDR2 as YFSETQ. V lost 5 bases and J lost 8, with 17 bases in between. This CDR3 spans 14 amino acids. The DNA for the CDR3 is TGCGCCAGCAGTAGAGATCGGGTAGGCGATGAGCAGTTCTTC. Encoded protein: CASSRDRVGDEQFF.

This clonotype has a count of ten or more. The chain has TRBV7-9 and TRBJ2-7, with a possible D match to TRBD1 (5 bases). V gave up 5 bases and J gave up 5 bases, with 16 bases separating them. This CDR3 is 14 amino acids long. Germline V gene data show CDR1 as SEHNR and CDR2 as FQNEAQ (reference sequence). The CDR3 DNA sequence: TGTGCCAGCAGCCCGGACATCGAAGGCCACGAGCAGTACTTC. Its protein is CASSPDIEGHEQYF. The full variable domain, with the rest looked up from reference TRBV7-9 and TRBJ2-7, is DTGVSQNPRHKITKRGQNVTFRCDPISEHNRLYWYRQTLGQGPEFLTYFQNEAQLEKSRLLSDRFSAERPKGSFSTLEIQRTEQGDSAMYLCASSPDIEGHEQYFGPGTRLTVT.

This chain joins TRBV27 and TRBJ2-1; D not certain. The germline gives CDR1 MNHEY, CDR2 SMNVEV (reference sequence). The germline V and J ends were trimmed by 4 bases and 8 bases, with 12 bases remaining between them. The CDR3 is 13 residues long. The CDR3 loop reads CASSYLLSYEQFF. The CDR3 DNA sequence: TGTGCCAGCAGTTACTTACTGAGCTATGAGCAGTTCTTC.

Many counts were recorded for this clonotype. This chain's CDR3 is CARFKVTEAFF. Here the CDR3 DNA reads TGTGCCCGTTTCAAGGTCACTGAAGCTTTCTTT. The chain is built from TRBV2 and TRBJ1-1; D remains unclear. This CDR3 is built from 11 residues. Germline CDR1 is SNHLY and CDR2 is FYNNEI. The V and J ends lost 11 bases and 4 bases respectively, with 11 bases between them.

This clonotype was counted ten times or more. The chain is built from TRBV7-2 and TRBJ2-1; D ambiguous. Germline lookup yields CDR1 SGHTA and CDR2 FQGNSA. This CDR3 contains 14 residues. The V gene lost 3 bases and the J gene lost 0 bases, with 6 bases spanning the gap. This CDR3 reads CASSFRGSYNEQFF. As DNA, the CDR3 is TGTGCCAGCAGCTTTCGCGGCTCCTACAATGAGCAGTTCTTC.

The chain links TRBV20-1 to TRBJ1-2; D gene ambiguous. V lost 3 bases, J lost 4 bases, and 15 bases lay in between. CDR3 length: 14 amino acids. Germline V gives CDR1 DFQATT, CDR2 SNEGSKA (reference sequence). CDR3 in amino acids: CSARGEGRGYGYTF. The CDR3 bases are TGCAGTGCTAGGGGTGAAGGCCGCGGCTATGGCTACACCTTC.

CDR3 residues: CASSVNPEQETQYF. Written as DNA, the CDR3 is TGTGCCAGCAGCGTAAACCCTGAACAAGAGACCCAGTACTTC. This chain links TRBV9 with TRBJ2-5; D remains ambiguous. The CDR3 covers 14 residues. Germline V gene sequence: CDR1 SGDLS, CDR2 YYNGEE. V was pared by 1 base and J by 2 bases, with 9 bases between.

On this clonotype itself: This sequence may be a read error, since a much larger clone differs from it by one base. Without the conserved terminal phenylalanine or tryptophan, this CDR3 likely stems from a read error. The genes are TRBV6-1 and TRBJ2-5; a weak D match, TRBD2 (6 bases). The CDR3 totals 15 residues. The germline V gene encodes CDR1 MNHNS and CDR2 SASEGT. Deletions cut 5 bases from V and 3 bases from J, with 16 bases between. The CDR3 nucleotides read TGTGCCAGCAGTCGTGCCTTGTGGGAGGAAGAGACCCAGTACCTC. Residues: CASSRALWEEETQYL.

The rearrangement uses TRBV28 and TRBJ1-3, with unresolved D. Per germline, CDR1 MDHEN and CDR2 SYDVKM. CDR3 length equals 13 residues. Trimming took off 3 bases at V and 6 bases at J, with 9 bases between the two ends. Here the CDR3 DNA reads TGTGCCAGCAGTTTCAACAGAGCAAACACCATATATTTT. Translating it yields CASSFNRANTIYF.

This clonotype appeared many times. V is TRBV28 and J is TRBJ2-3; 7 bases map to TRBD2. This CDR3 is 15 amino acids long. V trimming: 3 bases; J trimming: 5 bases; junction bases outside the gene matches: 8. Germline CDR1 is MDHEN and CDR2 is SYDVKM. The CDR3 DNA reads TGTGCCAGCAGTTTGATGCGGGAGCCGAGAGATACGCAGTATTTT. Protein sequence: CASSLMREPRDTQYF.